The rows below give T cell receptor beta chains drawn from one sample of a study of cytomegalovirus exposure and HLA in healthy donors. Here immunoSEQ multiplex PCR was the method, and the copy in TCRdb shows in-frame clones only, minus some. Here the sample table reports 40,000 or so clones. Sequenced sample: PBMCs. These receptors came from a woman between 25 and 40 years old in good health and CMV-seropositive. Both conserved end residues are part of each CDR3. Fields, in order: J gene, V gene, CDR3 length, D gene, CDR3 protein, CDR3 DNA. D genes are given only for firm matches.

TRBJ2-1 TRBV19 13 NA CASSPWGDNEQFF TGTGCCAGTAGTCCCTGGGGGGACAATGAGCAGTTCTTC
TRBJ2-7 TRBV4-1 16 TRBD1 CASSQDITGVTYEQYF TGCGCCAGCAGCCAAGATATAACAGGGGTTACTTACGAGCAGTACTTC
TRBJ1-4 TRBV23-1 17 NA CASSHSDNEGVCEKLFF TGCGCCAGCAGTCATTCGGACAACGAGGGGGTGTGTGAAAAACTGTTTTTT
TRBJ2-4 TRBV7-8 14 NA CASSPTSPGDIQYF TGTGCCAGCAGCCCCACTAGCCCCGGTGACATTCAGTACTTC
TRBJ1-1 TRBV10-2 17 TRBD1 CASSPRQGGSARTEAFF TGCGCCAGCAGCCCAAGACAGGGGGGTTCGGCGAGGACTGAAGCTTTCTTT
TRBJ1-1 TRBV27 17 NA CASSLGAVGQLNTEAFF TGTGCCAGCAGTTTGGGGGCTGTAGGACAGCTGAACACTGAAGCTTTCTTT
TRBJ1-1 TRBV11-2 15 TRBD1 CASSPDRGVWTEAFF TGTGCCAGCAGCCCCGACAGGGGCGTTTGGACTGAAGCTTTCTTT
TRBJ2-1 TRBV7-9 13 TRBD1 CASSRTGVNEQFF TGTGCCAGCAGCCGGACAGGGGTGAATGAGCAGTTCTTC
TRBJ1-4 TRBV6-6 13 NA CASGIQGSEKLFF TGTGCCAGCGGTATACAGGGCAGCGAAAAACTGTTTTTT
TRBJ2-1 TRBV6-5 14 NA CASAEVAQYNEQFF TGTGCCAGCGCGGAGGTAGCCCAATACAATGAGCAGTTCTTC
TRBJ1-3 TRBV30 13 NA CAWNSLSGNTIYF TGTGCCTGGAACTCGCTCTCTGGAAACACCATATATTTT
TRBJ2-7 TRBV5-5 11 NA CASSTKNEQYF TGTGCCAGCAGCACAAAGAACGAGCAGTACTTC
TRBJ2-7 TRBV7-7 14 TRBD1 CASSSDRGDYEQYF TGTGCCAGCAGCTCGGACAGGGGGGACTACGAGCAGTACTTC
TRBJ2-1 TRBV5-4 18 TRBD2 CASSFPGTSGGANNEQFF TGTGCCAGCAGCTTTCCTGGGACTAGCGGGGGGGCCAACAATGAGCAGTTCTTC
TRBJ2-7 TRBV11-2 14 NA CASSPLRGIYEQYF TGTGCCAGCAGCCCCCTTCGCGGGATCTACGAGCAGTACTTC
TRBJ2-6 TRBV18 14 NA CASSGSSGANVLTF TGTGCCAGCTCTGGGAGCTCTGGGGCCAACGTCCTGACTTTC
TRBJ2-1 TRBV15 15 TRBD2 CATSSGRGGLSEQFF TGTGCCACCAGCAGTGGGCGGGGGGGCCTGAGTGAGCAGTTCTTC
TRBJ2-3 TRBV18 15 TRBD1 CASSQTGGSTDTQYF TGTGCCAGCTCACAGACAGGGGGCAGCACAGATACGCAGTATTTT
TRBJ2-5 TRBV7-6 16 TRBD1 CASSFPGQGAPGTQYF TGTGCCAGCAGCTTCCCGGGACAGGGAGCACCCGGGACCCAGTACTTC
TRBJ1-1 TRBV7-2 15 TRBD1 CASSPGTGGNTEAFF TGTGCCAGCAGTCCCGGGACAGGAGGAAACACTGAAGCTTTCTTT
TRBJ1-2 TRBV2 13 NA CASASGSIYGYTF TGTGCCAGCGCGTCAGGGTCTATCTATGGCTACACCTTC
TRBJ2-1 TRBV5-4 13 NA CASSFVQANEQFF TGTGCCAGCAGCTTTGTCCAGGCAAATGAGCAGTTCTTC
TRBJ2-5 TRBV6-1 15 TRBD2 CAGSDWAGGQETQYF TGTGCCGGCAGTGACTGGGCGGGGGGACAAGAGACCCAGTACTTC
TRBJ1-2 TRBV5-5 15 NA CASSLSPGRDYGYTF TGTGCCAGCAGCTTGTCCCCAGGGAGGGACTATGGCTACACCTTC
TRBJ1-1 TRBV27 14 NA CASSLSGRGTEAFF TGTGCCAGCAGTTTGTCAGGGCGCGGCACTGAAGCTTTCTTT
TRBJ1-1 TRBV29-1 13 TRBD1 CSANPGQGLRAFF TGCAGCGCGAACCCGGGACAGGGGTTGCGAGCTTTCTTT
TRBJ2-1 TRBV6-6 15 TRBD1 CASRPGDRRRNEQFF TGTGCCAGCAGACCCGGGGACAGGCGGCGCAATGAGCAGTTCTTC
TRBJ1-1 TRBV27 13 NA CASSLGANTEAFF TGTGCCAGCAGTTTGGGGGCGAACACTGAAGCTTTCTTT
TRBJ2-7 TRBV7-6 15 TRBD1 CASSPRGQGAYEQYF TGTGCCAGCAGCCCGCGGGGACAGGGAGCCTACGAGCAGTACTTC
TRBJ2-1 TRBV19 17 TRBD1 CASTHGGQGFLVNEQFF TGTGCCAGTACCCACGGAGGACAGGGTTTTTTGGTCAATGAGCAGTTCTTC
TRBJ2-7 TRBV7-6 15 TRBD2 CASSPLAGGSYEQYF TGTGCCAGCAGTCCGCTAGCGGGGGGCAGCTACGAGCAGTACTTC
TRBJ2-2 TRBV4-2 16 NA CASSHEAEANTGELFF TGTGCCAGCAGCCACGAAGCGGAGGCGAACACCGGGGAGCTGTTTTTT
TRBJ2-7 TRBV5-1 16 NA CASSHSNQGGNYEQYF TGCGCCAGCAGCCATTCTAATCAGGGTGGGAACTACGAGCAGTACTTC
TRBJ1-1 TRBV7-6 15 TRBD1 CASSLTGGKPTEAFF TGTGCCAGCAGCTTAACAGGGGGCAAGCCGACTGAAGCTTTCTTT
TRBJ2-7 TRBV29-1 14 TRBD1 CSVSRTGLLHEQYF TGCAGCGTTTCTAGGACAGGCTTGCTGCACGAGCAGTACTTC
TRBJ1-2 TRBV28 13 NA CASSVTNLYGYTF TGTGCCAGCAGTGTGACAAATTTATATGGCTACACCTTC
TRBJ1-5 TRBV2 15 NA CASTEGRGGNQPQHF TGTGCCAGCACTGAAGGGAGGGGAGGCAATCAGCCCCAGCATTTT
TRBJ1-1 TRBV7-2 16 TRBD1 CASSPRRDSQNTEAFF TGTGCCAGCAGCCCAAGGAGGGACAGTCAGAACACTGAAGCTTTCTTT
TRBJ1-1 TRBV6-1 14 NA CASSENTRDTEAFF TGTGCCAGCAGTGAAAATACGCGTGACACTGAAGCTTTCTTT
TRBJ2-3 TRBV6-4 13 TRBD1 CASSEIQGDTQYF TGTGCCAGCAGTGAGATACAGGGGGATACGCAGTATTTT
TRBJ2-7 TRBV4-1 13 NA CASSQDRAGEQYF TGCGCCAGCAGCCAAGATCGGGCGGGGGAGCAGTACTTC
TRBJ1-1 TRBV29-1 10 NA CSVEETEAFF TGCAGCGTTGAAGAAACAGAAGCTTTCTTT
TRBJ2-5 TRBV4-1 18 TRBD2 CASSQAPVVGLAIWTQYF TGCGCCAGCAGCCAAGCCCCTGTCGTGGGACTAGCGATTTGGACCCAGTACTTC
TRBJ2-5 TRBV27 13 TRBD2 CASSAAGGPTQYF TGTGCCAGCAGTGCCGCGGGGGGGCCGACCCAGTACTTC
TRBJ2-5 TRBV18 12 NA CASSPAGETQYF TGTGCCAGCTCACCAGCCGGGGAGACCCAGTACTTC
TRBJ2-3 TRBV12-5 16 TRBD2 CASGHPSGGTTDTQYF TGTGCTAGTGGCCACCCTAGCGGGGGGACCACAGATACGCAGTATTTT
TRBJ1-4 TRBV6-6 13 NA CASRRGQAEKLFF TGTGCCAGCCGCAGGGGACAAGCTGAAAAACTGTTTTTT
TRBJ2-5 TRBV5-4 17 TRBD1 CASSQLRQQGALETQYF TGTGCCAGCAGCCAACTCCGGCAACAGGGGGCTTTAGAGACCCAGTACTTC
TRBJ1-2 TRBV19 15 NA CASSIASLGNYGYTF TGTGCCAGTAGTATCGCTAGTCTCGGTAACTATGGCTACACCTTC
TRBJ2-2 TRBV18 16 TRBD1 CASSSGQGAPTGELFF TGTGCCAGCTCCTCGGGACAGGGGGCGCCCACCGGGGAGCTGTTTTTT
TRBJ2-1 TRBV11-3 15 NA CASSLAGLTENEQFF TGTGCCAGCAGCTTAGCGGGGTTAACGGAAAATGAGCAGTTCTTC
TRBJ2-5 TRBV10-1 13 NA CASSESRWSNQYF TGCGCCAGCAGTGAGTCGCGGTGGTCGAACCAGTACTTC
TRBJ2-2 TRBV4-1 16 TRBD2 CASSQERRGGPGELFF TGCGCCAGCAGCCAAGAGCGACGGGGGGGCCCCGGGGAGCTGTTTTTT
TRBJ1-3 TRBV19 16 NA CASSINSGLGEGTIYF TGTGCCAGTAGTATTAACAGCGGTCTCGGTGAGGGCACCATATATTTT